Included here is one TCR beta chain sequence, with context. No cognate antigen has been identified for it. Base qualities are missing; no much larger clone stands one base away. These data come from a study of T cell responses to AZD1222 COVID-19 vaccine (dated by TCRdb to the early 2020s). Turning to the overall study: TCR sequencing was performed for more than 230 trial participants, of whom some 200 were given two doses of AZD1222 and some 25 were given two doses of MenACWY control vaccine. Trial participants were enrolled by age into 18-55, 56-69 and 70-plus year subgroups, with roughly 160, 29 and 62 TCR-sequenced participants respectively. What the research found in general, with its limitations: Vaccine-associated CD4 TCRs spanned the whole spike protein, with dominant responses in regions 160-218 and 743-854. Conclusions about previously exposed vaccinees are limited because only six or seven AZD1222 recipients were SARS-CoV-2 seropositive at baseline. Reportedly, almost half of the unique spike-specific TCRs recognized epitopes lying outside the regions that are mutated in the B.1.351 and B.1.1.7 variants. Because no samples from the day 14 peak response were available, repertoires could be characterized only after the peak T cell response. Participants were mostly white British, with more females than males. The authors suggested clonal diversity may have been underestimated. In the small 56-69-year group, the increase in depth fell short of significance, most likely because of low power. Spike-specific TCR breadth and depth rose significantly after two AZD1222 doses compared with day 0 and with MenACWY recipients.

The CDR3 regions of human TCRbeta chains were analyzed by immunosequencing. Processing in the source paper ran as follows. TCRs in the repertoires were compared against a reference library of SARS-CoV-2-specific TCRs that had been generated with the MIRA antigen-specificity platform. Breadth was defined as the fraction of unique TCRs that were SARS-CoV-2-associated. Depth was defined as the fraction of total T cells that were SARS-CoV-2-associated. Using the MIRA data, every spike-specific TCR was mapped to the spike region that the TCR reacted to and assigned to either a CD4 or a CD8 class. Log10-transformed breadth and depth values were compared by one-way ANOVA with Sidak's multiple comparisons tests. TCRdb provides this immuneACCESS table in a form limited to in-frame rearrangements. Some clones are lacking; in checked studies, under half of them reflect an unresolved V gene, and why the rest are absent is not known. V, J and clone size are those of that table, while D and trimming were read from the DNA. The sample table lists about 270,000 clones, 94% of them with a count of one. The top ten constitute roughly 0.51% of the sample.

The time point label of this sample denotes: about 28 days (+/-7) after the second vaccine dose. AZD1222 recipients given second doses at about 4 weeks or at about 12 weeks were pooled, since spike-specific TCR depth and breadth were not found to differ between the two schedules. The vaccinee samples were drawn from two UK trials, COV001 and COV002, one of which was a single-blind randomized controlled phase 2/3 trial testing AZD1222 (ChAdOx1 nCoV-19) in healthy adults. For TCRbeta chain sequencing, PBMC samples from trial participants were taken at day 0 and at day 28 after the second dose. The junction carries 15 bases between V and J, which are trimmed by 4 bases and 8 bases respectively. Spanning cysteine to phenylalanine, the CDR3 consists of 14 amino acids. The sequence is cut down to CDR3 DNA, 42 bases in frame from base 1. As encoded in the germline V gene, CDR1 is SGDLS while CDR2 is YYNGEE.

This receptor was obtained from an adult who received the AZD1222 COVID-19 vaccine. Recombination linked TRBV9 to TRBJ1-4; the D gene is not confidently resolved. The sequenced sample was peripheral blood, obtained 28 days after the second AZD1222 dose. The CDR3 protein: CASSTHGPDEKLFF. The bases are TGTGCCAGCAGCACCCACGGGCCCGACGAAAAACTGTTTTTT.